This entry features one TCR beta chain sequence. The data derive from a study of Ad26.COV2.S vaccination and SARS-CoV-2 variants. As for treatment: 15 to 20 received Ad26.COV2.S at low or high dose, single or two shots; 5 received placebo; per-sample allocation not given. On day 63 after the first injection, vaccine and placebo recipients gave samples. Sequenced by immunoSEQ multiplex PCR; TCRdb stores in-frame clones only, minus some. The data contain some 400,000 clones, around 89% of them singletons. V was trimmed by 2 bases and J by 13 bases, leaving 23 bases between them. Germline CDR1 is MNHNS and CDR2 is SASEGT. CDR3 length equals 15 residues.

This rearrangement joins TRBV6-1 to TRBJ1-2, with D possibly TRBD1 on 6 matching bases. The sample here was peripheral blood, taken in a trial of Ad26.COV2.S vaccine versus placebo. The sequence was obtained from a person aged 18 to 59 who received the Ad26.COV2.S COVID-19 vaccine or a placebo. The CDR3 protein is CASSEMQQGYGLSTF. In DNA form, the CDR3 reads TGTGCCAGCAGTGAAATGCAACAGGGTTATGGCTTAAGCACCTTC.